This T cell receptor (beta chain) was documented in a study of response to subunit inactivated influenza vaccine. Overall study findings and caveats: Only a handful of new T cells, the authors suggested, are recruited with each seasonal influenza vaccination.

TCRdb processed the RT-PCR reads anew with MiXCR; each CDR3 protein has one entry. There are 800,000 or so distinct CDR3 sequences in the sample; approximately 21% occur only once, and about 9.4% lies in the top ten. Per germline, CDR1 MNHEY and CDR2 SVGAGI. CDR3 length equals 16 residues. V was pared by 1 base and J by 8 bases, with 5 bases of the junction left unmatched. There are a few counts of this clonotype. The antigen remains unidentified. The clonotype was recovered from a man aged 45 to 65 who received an inactivated influenza vaccine. V and J are TRBV6-5 and TRBJ2-1, with 13 bases lining up with TRBD2. The starting material was PBMCs from blood, obtained 4 to 6 days after vaccination. Written as DNA, the CDR3 is TGTGCCAGCAGTTACTACGGGACTAGCGGGATGTATGAGCAGTTCTTC. Amino acid sequence: CASSYYGTSGMYEQFF.